This T cell receptor beta chain derives from a study of blood T cell repertoires in COVID-19. CDR3 length: 16 residues. Trimming pared 5 bases from V and 9 bases from J, leaving 23 bases between. Germline V gene lookup returns CDR1 MNHEY and CDR2 SVGEGT. Per the original methods: Amplified reference gene primers provided the basis for estimating nucleated cell counts. Only in-frame clones appear in the TCRdb table, and some are missing; sequencing was by immunoSEQ multiplex PCR. From that table come the V and J calls and clone size; the DNA was used to work out D and trimming. The sample carries about 87,000 clones, about 85% recorded once.

The sample comprised peripheral blood. This rearrangement joins TRBV6-2 or TRBV6-3 to TRBJ2-1; D remains unclear. The sequence came from a woman aged 80 or over with COVID-19, enrolled during active disease. The CDR3 DNA reads as TGTGCCAGCAGTCTACTTCTGGGTCTAGGTAACGGTGAGCAGTTCTTC. This encodes CASSLLLGLGNGEQFF.